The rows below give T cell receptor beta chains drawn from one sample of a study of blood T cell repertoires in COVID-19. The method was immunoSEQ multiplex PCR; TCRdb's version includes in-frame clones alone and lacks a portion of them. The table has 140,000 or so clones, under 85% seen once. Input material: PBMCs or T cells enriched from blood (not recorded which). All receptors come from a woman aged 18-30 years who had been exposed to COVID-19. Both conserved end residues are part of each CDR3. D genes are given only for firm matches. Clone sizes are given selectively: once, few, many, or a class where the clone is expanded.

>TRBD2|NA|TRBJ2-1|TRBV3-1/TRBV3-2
TGTGCCAGCAGCCAGGGACTAGCGGGAGGGCGCTACAATGAGCAGTTCTTC
CASSQGLAGGRYNEQFF
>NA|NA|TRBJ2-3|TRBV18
TGTGCCAGCTCACCACCCTTAAGCACAGATACGCAGTATTTT
CASSPPLSTDTQYF
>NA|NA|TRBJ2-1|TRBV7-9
TGTGCCAGCATGGCGGGTAGTTACAATGAGCAGTTCTTC
CASMAGSYNEQFF
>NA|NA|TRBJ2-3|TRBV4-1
TGCGCCAGCAGCCAGTCACTAGATACGCAGTATTTT
CASSQSLDTQYF
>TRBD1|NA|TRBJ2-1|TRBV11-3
TGTGCCAGCAGCCGACAGGACAGGGCGAGTGAGCAGTTCTTC
CASSRQDRASEQFF
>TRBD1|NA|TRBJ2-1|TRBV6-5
TGTGCCAGCAGGATCGACAGGGGCCACTACAATGAGCAGTTCTTC
CASRIDRGHYNEQFF
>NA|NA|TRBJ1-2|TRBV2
TGTGCCAGCAGTGAAGCGTCCCGGTTGTATGGCTACACCTTC
CASSEASRLYGYTF
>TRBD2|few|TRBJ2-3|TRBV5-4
TGTGCCAGCAGCCCTACTGCAGGGACTAGCGGCACAGATACGCAGTATTTT
CASSPTAGTSGTDTQYF
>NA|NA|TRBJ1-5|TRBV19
TGTGCCAGTCTAGAGAGGGGCAATCAGCCCCAGCATTTT
CASLERGNQPQHF
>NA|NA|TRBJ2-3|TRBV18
TGTGCCAGCTCGGACTACGCATCAGGCACAGATACGCAGTATTTT
CASSDYASGTDTQYF
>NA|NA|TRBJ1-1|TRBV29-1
TGCAGCGTTCGTGGGATGGCGGAGGACACTGAAGCTTTCTTT
CSVRGMAEDTEAFF
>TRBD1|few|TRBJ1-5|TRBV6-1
TGTGCCAGCAGTGAGGGGACAGGGTTTCAGCCCCAGCATTTT
CASSEGTGFQPQHF
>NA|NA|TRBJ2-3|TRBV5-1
TGCGCCAGCAGCTTGGCTAGCATAGTTTCGACGGATACGCAGTATTTT
CASSLASIVSTDTQYF
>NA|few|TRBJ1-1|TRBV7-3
TGTGCCAGCAGCCTAGACAGTTACACTGAAGCTTTCTTT
CASSLDSYTEAFF
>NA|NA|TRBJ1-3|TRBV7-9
TGTGCCAGCAGCTTAGGGGGCCATTCTGGAAACACCATATATTTT
CASSLGGHSGNTIYF
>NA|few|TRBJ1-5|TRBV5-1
TGCGCCAGCAGCAGGACTGGGTCGAGCAATCAGCCCCAGCATTTT
CASSRTGSSNQPQHF
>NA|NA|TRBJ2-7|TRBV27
TGTGCCAGCAGTTCCTCCTTCCTCTACGAGCAGTACTTC
CASSSSFLYEQYF
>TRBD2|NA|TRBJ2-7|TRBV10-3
TGTGCCATCAGTCCGACTAGCGGGAGCTCCTACGAGCAGTACTTC
CAISPTSGSSYEQYF
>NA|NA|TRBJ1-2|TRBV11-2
TGTGCCAGCAGCCCGCGGCTGGGGAGCTATGGCTACACCTTC
CASSPRLGSYGYTF
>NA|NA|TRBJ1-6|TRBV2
TGTGCCAGCAGTGAACGGGGAGTCCCTAGTTCACCCCTCCACTTT
CASSERGVPSSPLHF
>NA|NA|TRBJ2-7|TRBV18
TGTGCCAGCTCACCTTCGGGAATGGGGGGGCGCAAAGAGCAGTACTTC
CASSPSGMGGRKEQYF
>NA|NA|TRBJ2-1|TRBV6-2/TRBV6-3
TGTGCCAGCAGTTACCTGGTCAGGGATGAGCAGTTCTTC
CASSYLVRDEQFF
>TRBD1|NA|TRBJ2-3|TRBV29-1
TGCAGCGTTGGGGGACAGAATTCAGATACGCAGTATTTT
CSVGGQNSDTQYF
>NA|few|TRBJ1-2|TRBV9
TGTGCCAGCAGCGTCGGAGAAAACTATGGCTACACCTTC
CASSVGENYGYTF
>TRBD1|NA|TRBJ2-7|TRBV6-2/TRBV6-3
TGTGCCAGCAGCGGGGAGACAGGGTTCGTCTACGAGCAGTACTTC
CASSGETGFVYEQYF
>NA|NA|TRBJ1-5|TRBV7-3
TGTGCCAGCAGCTTAATACAGGGTCAGCCCCAGCATTTT
CASSLIQGQPQHF
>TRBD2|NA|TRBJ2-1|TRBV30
TGTGCCTGGAGTCTGACTAGCGGGGGGTACAATGAGCAGTTCTTC
CAWSLTSGGYNEQFF
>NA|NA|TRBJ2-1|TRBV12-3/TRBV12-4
TGTGCCAGCAGCTTTCGGGGGAACAATGAGCAGTTCTTC
CASSFRGNNEQFF
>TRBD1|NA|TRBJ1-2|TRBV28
TGTGCCAGCAGTTTATTACAGGGGGCTTTTGGCTACACCTTC
CASSLLQGAFGYTF
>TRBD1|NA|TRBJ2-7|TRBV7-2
TGTGCCAGCAGCTTAGTTGGGACAGGGAGAGTCAACGAGCAGTACTTC
CASSLVGTGRVNEQYF
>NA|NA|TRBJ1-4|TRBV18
TGTGCCAGCTCACCACTGGGAAGGGGGATAAATGAAAAACTGTTTTTT
CASSPLGRGINEKLFF
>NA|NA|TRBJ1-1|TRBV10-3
TGTGCCATCAGCGTCACCCCGGTCACTGAAGCTTTCTTT
CAISVTPVTEAFF
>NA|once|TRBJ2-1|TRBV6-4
TGTGCCAGCAGGAGCGGGCCCTACAATGAGCAGTTCTTC
CASRSGPYNEQFF
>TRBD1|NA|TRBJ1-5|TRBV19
TGTGCCAGTAGTTCCCGGGACAGGGGGCAACAGCCCCAGCATTTT
CASSSRDRGQQPQHF
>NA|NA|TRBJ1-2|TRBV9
TGTGCCAGCAGCGTAGGGGGGCTCTATGGCTACACCTTC
CASSVGGLYGYTF
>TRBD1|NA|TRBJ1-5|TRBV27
TGTGCCAGCAGTTTGACAGGGGGCCCGTATAGCAATCAGCCCCAGCATTTT
CASSLTGGPYSNQPQHF
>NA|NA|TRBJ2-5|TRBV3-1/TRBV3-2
TGTGCCAGCAGCCGAGGCAGGGGATTAGAGACCCAGTACTTC
CASSRGRGLETQYF
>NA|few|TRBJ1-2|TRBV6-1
TGTGCCAGCAGTGACCCCCCGGGAGGGGAAGAGGATGGCTACACCTTC
CASSDPPGGEEDGYTF
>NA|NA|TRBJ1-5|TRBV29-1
TGCAGCGCGGGGGGGGAGGACCAGCCCCAGCATTTT
CSAGGEDQPQHF
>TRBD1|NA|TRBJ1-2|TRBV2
TGTGCCAGCAGAGAGACAGGGATGGGAAACTATGGCTACACCTTC
CASRETGMGNYGYTF
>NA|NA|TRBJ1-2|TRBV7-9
TGTGCCAGCAGCTTACGCAGGGAAGACTATGGCTACACCTTC
CASSLRREDYGYTF
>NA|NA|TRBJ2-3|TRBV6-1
TGTGCCAGCAGTGAAGGACTAAACACAGATACGCAGTATTTT
CASSEGLNTDTQYF
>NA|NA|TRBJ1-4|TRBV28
TGTGCCAGCAGTTTGGGGGGAGTTTGGGAAAAACTGTTTTTT
CASSLGGVWEKLFF
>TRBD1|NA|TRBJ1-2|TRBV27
TGTGCCAGCAGTTCGGGACAGGACTACACCTTC
CASSSGQDYTF
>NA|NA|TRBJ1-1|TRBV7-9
TGTGCCAGCAGCTTAGGTGAGCGGATGAACACTGAAGCTTTCTTT
CASSLGERMNTEAFF
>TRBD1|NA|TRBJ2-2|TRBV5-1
TGCGCCAGCAGCTTGGGGACAGGGGACACCGGGGAGCTGTTTTTT
CASSLGTGDTGELFF
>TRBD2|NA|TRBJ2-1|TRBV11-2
TGTGCCAGTACAGGGATAGCGGGAGAGTCTTTTAATGAGCAGTTCTTC
CASTGIAGESFNEQFF
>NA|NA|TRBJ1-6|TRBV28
TGTGCCAGCGGGTCCAGGGCTAGTTCACCCCTCCACTTT
CASGSRASSPLHF
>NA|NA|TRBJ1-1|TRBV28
TGTGCCAGCAGTATTAACCCTCAGGGGGAAGCTTTCTTT
CASSINPQGEAFF
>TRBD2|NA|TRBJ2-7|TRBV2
TGTGCCAGCACTCTACTAGCGGGGGCCTACGAGCAGTACTTC
CASTLLAGAYEQYF
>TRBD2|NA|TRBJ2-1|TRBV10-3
TGTGCCATCAGTGAGACCCAGCGGGGGACATACAATGAGCAGTTCTTC
CAISETQRGTYNEQFF
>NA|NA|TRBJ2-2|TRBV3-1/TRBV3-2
TGTGCCAGCAGCCCGACCGGAGTGTGGGGGGAGCTGTTTTTT
CASSPTGVWGELFF
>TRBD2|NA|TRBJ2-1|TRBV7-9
TGTGCCAGCAGCCCAAGGACTAGCGGGACTACCTACAATGAGCAGTTCTTC
CASSPRTSGTTYNEQFF
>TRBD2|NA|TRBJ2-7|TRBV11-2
TGTGCCAGCAGCTCCCAGGGACTAGCGGGAACTATACCCCGCTACGAGCAGTACTTC
CASSSQGLAGTIPRYEQYF